In its sample, the clone carrying this T cell receptor (beta chain) was seen many times. Its antigen is undetermined. TCR beta VDJ and CDR3 were profiled, and genomic DNA was the template. Each CDR3 protein gets one entry after TCRdb re-called the reads with MiXCR. Found here are fewer than 200,000 distinct CDR3 sequences, 48% of them singletons; the top ten hold 1.8%. Germline V gene lookup returns CDR1 SGHNT and CDR2 YYREEE (reference sequence). The CDR3 is 13 amino acids. Trimming at V came to 4 bases and at J to 5 bases, leaving 4 bases not matched to a gene. The entry originates in a study of CD8+CD57+ T cells in acquired aplastic anemia. Whole-study context: The study obtained an average of around 2.9 ug of DNA from sorted CD4+ and CD8+ cells. Regarding the study as a whole: Any difference that existed in CD8+ Simpson's diversity between patients and controls was not significant. Some 27 CD8+ CDR3 sequences were shared between patients and controls.

Patients included in sequencing had previously demonstrated CD8+CD57+ cell expansion by flow cytometry. Severe acquired aplastic anemia was present in every patient. This sequence originates from a human donor with aplastic anemia. The sequenced material came from sorted CD4+, CD8+, or CD8+CD57+ T cells (not recorded which) from PBMCs. This chain uses TRBV5-4 with TRBJ2-5, with 8 bases that match TRBD2. Written as DNA, the CDR3 is TGTGCCAGCAGCGGTCCGGGGGGGGAGACCCAGTACTTC. Translated: CASSGPGGETQYF.